A selection of T cell receptor beta chains follows, all from one sample in a study of cytomegalovirus exposure and HLA in healthy donors. Sequencing used immunoSEQ multiplex PCR; TCRdb keeps in-frame clones, though not all of them. Among approximately 140,000 clones, around 90% were seen once, and the ten largest hold roughly 0.5%. The sequenced sample was PBMCs. These receptor sequences come from a woman in her 40s in good health and CMV-seronegative. CDR3s include the opening cysteine and the closing phenylalanine or tryptophan. The D gene is left open where the match is weak. Clone size is shown for a subset of rows, as once, few, many or a class of expanded clone.

>TRBJ2-1|-|-|TRBV7-2
CASSLGGPKFF
TGTGCCAGCAGCTTAGGGGGGCCAAAGTTCTTC
>TRBJ1-5|-|-|TRBV7-2
CASSFSGNQPQHF
TGTGCCAGCAGCTTCTCCGGCAATCAGCCCCAGCATTTT
>TRBJ2-3|TRBD2|-|TRBV7-9
CASSVRAGGTDTQYF
TGTGCCAGCAGCGTCCGAGCGGGAGGGACAGATACGCAGTATTTT
>TRBJ2-7|TRBD2|once|TRBV7-7
CASSSLVREVLYEQYF
TGTGCCAGCAGCTCCCTGGTCCGGGAGGTTCTCTACGAGCAGTACTTC
>TRBJ2-1|-|once|TRBV25-1
CASSVFGHPDQFF
TGTGCCAGCAGTGTTTTCGGACACCCTGACCAGTTCTTC
>TRBJ2-3|-|-|TRBV4-2
CASSQVGGTGDTQYF
TGTGCCAGCAGCCAAGTTGGGGGGACCGGCGATACGCAGTATTTT
>TRBJ1-6|-|once|TRBV7-9
CASSLGSRVNSPLHF
TGTGCCAGCAGCTTAGGGTCCAGGGTTAATTCACCCCTCCACTTT
>TRBJ2-7|-|few|TRBV7-2
CASSFRTGNYEQYF
TGTGCCAGCAGCTTTCGGACGGGGAACTACGAGCAGTACTTC
>TRBJ1-1|-|-|TRBV9
CASSASGTEAFF
TGTGCCAGCAGCGCCTCGGGGACTGAAGCTTTCTTT
>TRBJ1-2|-|-|TRBV6-1
CASSVGGNNGYTF
TGTGCCAGCAGTGTAGGAGGGAACAATGGCTACACCTTC
>TRBJ1-1|TRBD1|-|TRBV6-5
CASSATGVGTEAFF
TGTGCCAGCAGCGCGACAGGGGTAGGGACTGAAGCTTTCTTT
>TRBJ2-5|TRBD2|-|TRBV7-9
CASSLGGSPETQYF
TGTGCCAGCAGCTTAGGCGGGAGTCCTGAGACCCAGTACTTC
>TRBJ1-4|-|few|TRBV4-3
CASSQHRGEANEKLFF
TGCGCCAGCAGCCAACATAGGGGCGAAGCTAATGAAAAACTGTTTTTT
>TRBJ2-7|-|-|TRBV7-9
CSITRAYEQYF
TGTTCCATAACTAGGGCCTACGAGCAGTACTTC
>TRBJ2-7|-|-|TRBV5-6
CASSLSNYEQYF
TGTGCCAGCAGCTTGTCAAACTACGAGCAGTACTTC
>TRBJ2-1|TRBD2|-|TRBV6-1
CASSGASGRAGEQFF
TGTGCCAGCAGTGGGGCTAGCGGGAGGGCCGGTGAGCAGTTCTTC
>TRBJ2-7|-|-|TRBV7-8
CASSLQGYEQYF
TGTGCCAGCAGCTTACAGGGCTACGAGCAGTACTTC
>TRBJ2-1|-|-|TRBV7-9
CASSPDYRGPFNEQFF
TGTGCCAGCAGCCCGGACTACAGGGGCCCCTTTAATGAGCAGTTCTTC
>TRBJ2-7|-|-|TRBV7-2
CASSLSSYEQYF
TGTGCCAGCAGCTTGAGTAGTTACGAGCAGTACTTC
>TRBJ2-5|-|-|TRBV28
CASTGRQETQYF
TGTGCCAGTACTGGGCGACAAGAGACCCAGTACTTC
>TRBJ2-7|-|once|TRBV2
CASSVSGFGQYF
TGTGCCAGCAGTGTTTCCGGGTTTGGGCAGTACTTC